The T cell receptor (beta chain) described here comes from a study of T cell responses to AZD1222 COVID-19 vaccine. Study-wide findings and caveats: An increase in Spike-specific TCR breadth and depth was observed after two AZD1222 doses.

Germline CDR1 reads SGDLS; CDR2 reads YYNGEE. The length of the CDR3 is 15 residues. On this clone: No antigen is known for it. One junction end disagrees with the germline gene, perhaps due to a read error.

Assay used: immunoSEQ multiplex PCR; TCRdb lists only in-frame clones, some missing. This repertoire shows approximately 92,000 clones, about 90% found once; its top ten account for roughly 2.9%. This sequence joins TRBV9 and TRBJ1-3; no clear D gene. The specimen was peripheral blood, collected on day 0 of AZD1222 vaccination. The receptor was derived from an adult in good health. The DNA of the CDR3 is TGTGCCAGCAGCGACGTAGAGACGGCTGGGAACACCATATATTTT. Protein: CASSDVETAGNTIYF.